This T cell receptor beta chain was recovered during a study of blood T cell repertoires in COVID-19. Study summary: PBMCs, B-cell-depleted T cells, or T cells were the source of the cDNA or gDNA that made up the material.

Germline V gene sequence: CDR1 SGHDT, CDR2 YYEEEE. V dropped 4 bases and J dropped 5 bases, with 16 bases sitting between them. The CDR3 is 15 residues long. Here immunoSEQ multiplex PCR was the method, and the copy in TCRdb shows in-frame clones only, minus some. The sample has approximately 88,000 clones; 70% to 90% are singletons. The J gene is TRBJ1-5, the V gene TRBV5-6, with D unresolved. Sequenced sample: peripheral blood. The clonotype comes from a woman in her 70s with acute or convalescent COVID-19. The CDR3 sequence: CASSRFLAYDQPQHF. CDR3 DNA: TGTGCCAGCAGCCGATTTCTTGCCTACGATCAGCCCCAGCATTTT.